These 5 T cell receptor beta chains were all obtained from the same sample, sequenced in a study of cytomegalovirus exposure and HLA in healthy donors. The assay was immunoSEQ multiplex PCR, and TCRdb's table has in-frame clones only and misses some. The sample lists 65,000 to 95,000 clones; 85% to 95% were seen once. Material for sequencing was PBMCs. The origin of the receptors is a man between 18 and 29 years old in good health and CMV-seronegative.

The chain employs TRBV5-1 and TRBJ1-1; D remains unclear. V lost 3 bases and J 4 bases, leaving 10 bases between the germline ends. This CDR3 comprises 13 residues. CDR1 and CDR2 (germline): SGHRS, YFSETQ. The CDR3 region is CASSYNAGTEAFF. As DNA, the CDR3 is TGCGCCAGCAGCTATAACGCGGGCACTGAAGCTTTCTTT.

V is TRBV9 and J is TRBJ2-1, with 7 bases that match TRBD2. Trimming cost V 3 bases and J 4 bases; bases outside gene matches: 7. The CDR3 is made up of 15 amino acids. Germline CDR1 SGDLS, CDR2 YYNGEE. The CDR3 loop reads CASSASGVRYNEQFF. The CDR3 DNA is TGTGCCAGCAGCGCAAGCGGGGTGCGTTACAATGAGCAGTTCTTC.

The rearrangement links TRBV28 to TRBJ2-2; no clear D gene. The CDR3 is 13 amino acids. V gave up 3 bases and J gave up 4 bases, with 6 bases separating them. Germline V gene lookup returns CDR1 MDHEN and CDR2 SYDVKM. CDR3 coding DNA: TGTGCCAGCAGTTTCCGTCGCACCGGGGAGCTGTTTTTT. This encodes CASSFRRTGELFF.

V gene TRBV9 combines with J gene TRBJ1-3; TRBD1 might be the D (6 bases). CDR1 is SGDLS, CDR2 YYNGEE, per germline. V shed 3 bases and J shed 7 bases, with 17 bases lying between them. The CDR3 contains 15 residues. The CDR3 DNA reads TGTGCCAGCAGCGAGGGACTACAGGGCGGTAACACCATATATTTT. Protein product: CASSEGLQGGNTIYF.

This chain uses TRBV2 with TRBJ2-6; 9 bases align to TRBD1. Germline V CDR1 and CDR2: SNHLY, FYNNEI. Germline trimming cut 8 bases from V and 2 bases from J; bases unmatched to any gene: 7. The CDR3 runs to 16 residues. The DNA of the CDR3 is TGTGCCAGCTGGAGGGACAGGGTAGCTGGGGCCAACGTCCTGACTTTC. Translating gives CASWRDRVAGANVLTF.